This T cell receptor beta chain was captured by sequencing in a study of neurological immune-mediated disorders. Study overall: There were around 34 multiple sclerosis patients. Of these, around 30 had relapsing-remitting MS and 3 had secondary progressive MS. Whole-study results and caveats: According to phylogenetic grouping, one related-CDR3 cluster, a possible signature, contained the repertoires of 18 of 34 multiple sclerosis patients. The multiple sclerosis repertoire cluster showed no association with any clinical or MRI feature. The authors stated that larger cohorts are needed.

Using its own MiXCR run on the 5' RACE reads, TCRdb lists one record per CDR3 protein. The table records under 80,000 distinct CDR3 sequences, roughly 3.6% of them present only once. The CDR3 is 15 residues long. Germline assignment: CDR1 SGHVS and CDR2 FQNEAQ. V was pared by 1 base and J by 2 bases, with 11 bases between. This clonotype was observed many times. Its antigen is unknown. The sample consisted of PBMCs. The sequence was obtained from a man younger than 45 with multiple sclerosis. V is TRBV7-8 and J is TRBJ2-5; tentatively, D is TRBD1 (5 bases). This chain's CDR3 is CASSLGSGQQETQYF. The DNA of the CDR3 is TGTGCCAGCAGCTTAGGGTCCGGACAACAAGAGACCCAGTACTTC.